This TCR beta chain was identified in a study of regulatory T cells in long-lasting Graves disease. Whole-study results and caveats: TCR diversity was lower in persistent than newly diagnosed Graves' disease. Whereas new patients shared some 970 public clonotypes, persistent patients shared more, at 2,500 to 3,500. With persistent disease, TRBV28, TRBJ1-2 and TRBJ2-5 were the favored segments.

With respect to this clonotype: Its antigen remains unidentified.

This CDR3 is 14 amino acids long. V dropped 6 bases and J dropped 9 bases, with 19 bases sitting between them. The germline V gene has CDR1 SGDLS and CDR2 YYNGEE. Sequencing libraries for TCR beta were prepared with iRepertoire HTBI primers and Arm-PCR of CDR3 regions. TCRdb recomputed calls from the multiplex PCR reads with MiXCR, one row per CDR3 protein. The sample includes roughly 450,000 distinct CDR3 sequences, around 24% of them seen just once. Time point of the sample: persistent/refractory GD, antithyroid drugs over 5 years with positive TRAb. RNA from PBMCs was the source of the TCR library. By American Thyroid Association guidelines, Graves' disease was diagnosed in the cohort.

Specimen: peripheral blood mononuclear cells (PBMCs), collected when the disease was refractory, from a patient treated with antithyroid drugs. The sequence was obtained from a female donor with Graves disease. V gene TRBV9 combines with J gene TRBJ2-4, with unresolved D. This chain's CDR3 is CASTPGVTKGIQYF. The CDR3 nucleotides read TGTGCCAGCACCCCGGGTGTAACGAAGGGCATTCAGTACTTC.